The sequence of this TCR beta chain was determined in a study of shared clonotypes between healthy human individuals. About this clone: Its antigen is not known.

Findings and limits, study-wide: Tissues were not sampled, only blood, and their repertoires likely differ.

Germline CDR1 is LNHNV and CDR2 is YYDKDF (reference sequence). The V segment lost 0 bases and the J segment 7 bases; nucleotides outside the gene matches: 8. The CDR3 totals 16 residues. In replicate PCRs of sorted subsets, about 220 ng DNA, about 29,000 T cell genomes, was used. How the authors handled the data: ImmunoSEQ supplied junction-only sequences lacking quality scores, so filtering was different. Here immunoSEQ multiplex PCR was the method, and the copy in TCRdb shows in-frame clones only, minus some. V, J and clone size were drawn from that table, and D and trimming were deduced from the DNA. The table includes over 2,000,000 clones, just over 90% detected once. Cells designated naive CD8 were CD45RO-negative and were positively selected for CCR7, with terminally differentiated effector memory CD45RA+ cells excluded. All donors qualified as healthy HIV-negative adults and had experienced no recent acute infections or vaccinations.

The gene calls are TRBV15 and TRBJ2-7, with 11 nucleotides matching TRBD2. Sequencing used naive CD8+ T cells from PBMCs. The receptor comes from a young man in good health. Some clones in this sample may be carry-over from other donors' samples. The CDR3 reads CATSRDQLAGAGEQYF. CDR3 DNA: TGTGCCACCAGCAGAGATCAACTAGCGGGAGCGGGGGAGCAGTACTTC.